Presented here are 8 T cell receptor beta chains from one specimen sequenced in a study of early T cells in non-severe SARS-CoV-2 infection. One entry per CDR3 protein results from TCRdb running MiXCR on the 5' RACE reads. Here the sample spans approximately 50,000 distinct CDR3 sequences, almost 9.5% being singletons. The sample consisted of whole blood. The receptors stem from an adult who was a healthcare worker with PCR-confirmed SARS-CoV-2 infection or an uninfected control (not recorded which).

The table lists this clonotype with many counts. The chain joins TRBV10-2 to TRBJ2-2; perhaps TRBD2 as D (5 bases). CDR1 is WSHSY and CDR2 is SAAADI in the germline V gene. The germline V and J ends were trimmed by 5 bases and 0 bases, with 10 bases remaining between them. This CDR3 is 15 amino acids long. The CDR3 here is CASSKDLTNTGELFF. CDR3 in DNA: TGCGCCAGCAGTAAGGACTTGACGAACACCGGGGAGCTGTTTTTT.

This clonotype occurred many times. The chain combines TRBV5-6 with TRBJ1-4, with 9 bases matching TRBD1. There are 15 residues in the CDR3. The V and J ends lost 3 bases and 7 bases, in that order; junction bases with no gene match: 7. Germline V lookup: CDR1 SGHDT, CDR2 YYEEEE. The CDR3, as DNA: TGTGCCAGCAGCTCGGAACAGGGGGCAGGTGAAAAACTGTTTTTT. This translates into CASSSEQGAGEKLFF.

V gene TRBV28 combines with J gene TRBJ2-3; D ambiguous. This CDR3 has 14 amino acids. Trimming shortened V by 5 bases and J by 1 base, and 10 bases separated the two germline ends. Germline lookup yields CDR1 MDHEN and CDR2 SYDVKM. This CDR3 reads CASSLPPRTDTQYF. For the CDR3, the DNA is TGTGCCAGCAGTCTCCCGCCACGCACAGATACGCAGTATTTT. The variable domain in full, with the rest retrieved from reference TRBV28 and TRBJ2-3, is DVKVTQSSRYLVKRTGEKVFLECVQDMDHENMFWYRQDPGLGLRLIYFSYDVKMKEKGDIPEGYSVSREKKERFSLILESASTNQTSMYLCASSLPPRTDTQYFGPGTRLTVL.

This clonotype was counted a few times. This sequence joins TRBV12-3 or TRBV12-4 and TRBJ2-5; no clear D gene. The V end lost 1 base, the J end lost 3 bases, and 3 bases lay between the germline ends. CDR3 length: 12 residues. In DNA form, the CDR3 reads TGTGCCAGCAGTTTAGTGGAAGAGACCCAGTACTTC. As protein: CASSLVEETQYF.

This clonotype was found many times. In DNA, the CDR3 is TGTGCCTGGAGTGCCCGGACAGGGTTCAATGAGCAGTTCTTC. Amino acid sequence: CAWSARTGFNEQFF. The V call is TRBV30, the J call TRBJ2-1; 8 nucleotides match TRBD1. The J segment lost 6 bases and the V segment lost 1 base, leaving 5 bases of the junction unmatched. The V gene's germline CDR1 is GTSNPN and CDR2 SVGIG (reference sequence). The CDR3 extends over 14 amino acids.

This clonotype was observed many times. V gene TRBV4-1 combines with J gene TRBJ2-7; a weak D match, TRBD2 (5 bases). CDR1 MGHRA and CDR2 YSYEKL come from the germline V gene. The CDR3 is 16 residues long. Trimming pared 0 bases from V and 3 bases from J, leaving 15 bases between. The DNA for the CDR3 is TGCGCCAGCAGCCAAGATTATCCGGAGGCTCGCTACGAGCAGTACTTC. Translation: CASSQDYPEARYEQYF.

This clonotype was counted ten times or more. J is TRBJ2-2 and V is TRBV28, with D uncertain. The CDR3 is made up of 14 amino acids. Trimming took off 2 bases at V and 0 bases at J, with 4 bases between the two ends. CDR1 is MDHEN, CDR2 SYDVKM, per germline. This chain's CDR3 is CASSLGSNTGELFF. DNA for the CDR3: TGTGCCAGCAGTTTAGGCTCGAACACCGGGGAGCTGTTTTTT.

This clonotype was recorded at least ten times. The chain employs TRBV28 and TRBJ2-3, with a weak D call TRBD1 (8 bases). CDR3 length: 15 residues. V shed 5 bases and J shed 1 base, with 13 bases lying between them. Germline V CDR1 and CDR2: MDHEN, SYDVKM. CDR3 nucleotide sequence: TGTGCCAGCAGTGGGGGGGGACAGGGCACAGATACGCAGTATTTT. Translating gives CASSGGGQGTDTQYF.